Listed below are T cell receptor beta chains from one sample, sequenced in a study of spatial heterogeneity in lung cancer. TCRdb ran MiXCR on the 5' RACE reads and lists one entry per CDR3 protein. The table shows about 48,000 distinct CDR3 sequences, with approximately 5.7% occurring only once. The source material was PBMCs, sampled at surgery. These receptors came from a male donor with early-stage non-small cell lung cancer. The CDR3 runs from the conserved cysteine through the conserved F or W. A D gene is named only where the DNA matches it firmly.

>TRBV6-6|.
CASSSGRLSAGQFF
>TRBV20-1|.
CSARDPVLARHNEQFF
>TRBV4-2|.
CASSPGPSSYEQYF
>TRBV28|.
CASSLTGYEQYF
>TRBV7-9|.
CASSPGTSRMETQYF
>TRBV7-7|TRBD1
CASSQNRGDNEQFF
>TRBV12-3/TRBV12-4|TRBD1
CASSDAGGPNEKLFF
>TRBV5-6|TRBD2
CASSLAFTSGTDTQYF
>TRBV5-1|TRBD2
CASSLDGGRANEQYF
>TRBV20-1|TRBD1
CSARWDRGHEQYF
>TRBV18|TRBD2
CASSRSSSGRNEQFF
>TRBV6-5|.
CASSYSGADSNQPQHF
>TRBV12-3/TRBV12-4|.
CASSLRRNQETQYF
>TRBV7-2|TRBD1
CASSSTGSKYF
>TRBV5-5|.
CASTIGTAVTYEQYF
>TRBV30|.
CAWRAADTQYF